These 10 T cell receptor beta chains were sequenced from one sample in a study of T cell responses to AZD1222 COVID-19 vaccine. Method: immunoSEQ multiplex PCR; TCRdb's copy keeps in-frame clones and lacks some. The sample yields more than 95,000 clones, 92% seen once. This material consisted of peripheral blood, taken 28 days after the second AZD1222 dose. The receptors were gathered from an adult who received the AZD1222 COVID-19 vaccine.

The V call is TRBV3-1 (or the pseudogene TRBV3-2), the J call TRBJ2-2; 9 bases align to TRBD1. Germline lookup yields CDR1 LGHDT and CDR2 YNNKEL (reference sequence). V shed 1 base, J shed 1 base, and the junction held 7 bases outside the gene matches. The CDR3 spans 18 residues. The CDR3 loop reads CASSQGQGVRGNTGELFF. In nucleotides, the CDR3 is TGTGCCAGCAGCCAAGGACAGGGGGTTAGAGGGAACACCGGGGAGCTGTTTTTT.

The genes are TRBV2 and TRBJ2-2; D tentatively fits TRBD1 or TRBD2 (6 bases each). V lost 3 bases and J lost 2, with 13 bases in between. The CDR3 is made up of 16 amino acids. Germline V lookup: CDR1 SNHLY, CDR2 FYNNEI. The CDR3 DNA sequence: TGTGCCAGCAGTGATAGGGGGAGGAGCAACACCGGGGAGCTGTTTTTT. Encoded protein: CASSDRGRSNTGELFF.

This chain uses TRBV3-1 (or the pseudogene TRBV3-2) with TRBJ2-7; 14 bases are shared with TRBD2. CDR1 is LGHDT, CDR2 YNNKEL, per germline (reference sequence). J lost 11 bases, V lost 4 bases, and 10 bases had no gene match. The CDR3 runs to 15 residues. The CDR3: CASSRGTSGSGLEYF. CDR3 bases: TGTGCCAGCAGCCGAGGGACTAGCGGGAGTGGGTTAGAGTACTTC.

This chain connects TRBV6-5 to TRBJ1-1; the D gene is possibly TRBD1 (6 bases). CDR1 is MNHEY, CDR2 SVGAGI, per germline. CDR3 length equals 12 residues. Trimming took 6 bases from V and 3 from J, leaving 8 bases between them. The CDR3 coding sequence is TGTGCCAGCAGACACAGGGACACTGAAGCTTTCTTT. It codes for CASRHRDTEAFF.

In its sample, this clone was seen once. The rearrangement joins TRBV27 to TRBJ1-5; D unclear. This CDR3 has 13 amino acids. V was clipped by 10 bases and J by 3 bases, with 13 bases between them. In germline, CDR1 is MNHEY, CDR2 SMNVEV (reference sequence). The CDR3 DNA sequence: TGTGCCACCAGGTGGGGTCTCAATCAGCCCCAGCATTTT. Translating it yields CATRWGLNQPQHF.

This clone was recorded once. The J gene is TRBJ1-2, the V gene TRBV6-1; D unclear. The ends were cut back, 1 base at V and 8 bases at J, with 14 bases in the middle. Germline loops: CDR1 MNHNS, CDR2 SASEGT. This CDR3 has 14 residues. Here the CDR3 reads CASSEVRHSGGYTF. The CDR3 DNA reads as TGTGCCAGCAGTGAAGTAAGGCACTCGGGCGGCTACACCTTC.

The chain carries TRBV2 and TRBJ2-2; 14 nucleotides align to TRBD2. This CDR3 contains 15 residues. With 7 bases clipped from V and 8 bases from J, the junction kept 6 bases outside the gene matches. Germline assignment: CDR1 SNHLY and CDR2 FYNNEI. The CDR3 here is CASIGTSGSAGELFF. The CDR3 DNA reads as TGTGCCAGCATAGGGACTAGCGGGAGTGCAGGGGAGCTGTTTTTT.

V and J are TRBV28 and TRBJ2-7, with 10 bases that match TRBD1. V shed 4 bases and J 4 bases; nucleotides not matched to a gene: 16. Per germline, CDR1 MDHEN and CDR2 SYDVKM. The CDR3 sequence is 18 residues long. CDR3 sequence: CASSWPGQGSSDLYEQYF. The DNA for the CDR3 is TGTGCCAGCAGTTGGCCGGGACAGGGGTCCTCCGATCTTTACGAGCAGTACTTC. The full variable domain, completed using reference TRBV28 and TRBJ2-7, is DVKVTQSSRYLVKRTGEKVFLECVQDMDHENMFWYRQDPGLGLRLIYFSYDVKMKEKGDIPEGYSVSREKKERFSLILESASTNQTSMYLCASSWPGQGSSDLYEQYFGPGTRLTVT.

The chain links TRBV4-1 to TRBJ1-5; TRBD1 matches 7 bases. Germline V CDR1 and CDR2: MGHRA, YSYEKL. There are 15 residues in the CDR3. Unmatched junction bases numbered 8, after V lost 4 bases and J lost 5 bases. The CDR3 DNA sequence: TGCGCCAGCAGCCCGCGGGCAGGGGGAGATCAGCCCCAGCATTTT. Translated, it gives CASSPRAGGDQPQHF.

V and J are TRBV5-4 and TRBJ2-7; 9 bases agree with TRBD2. The ends lost 4 bases at V and 4 bases at J; junction bases unmatched: 12. The CDR3 extends over 16 amino acids. CDR1 and CDR2 from the germline V gene are SGHNT and YYREEE (reference sequence). The CDR3 region is CASSGGSGSSSYEQYF. Written as DNA, the CDR3 is TGTGCCAGCAGCGGGGGTAGCGGGAGTTCTTCTTACGAGCAGTACTTC.